The clone carrying this TCR beta chain was counted between two and nine times. Antigen: not known. The PCR was carried out with 60 Vbeta primers and 13 Jbeta primers. Produced via immunoSEQ multiplex PCR; TCRdb's table is partial and in-frame only. Of 150,000 or so clones listed, approximately 82% were seen once; the top ten hold about 3.1%. The data were taken from a study of cytomegalovirus exposure and HLA in healthy donors. Study-wide points: Later analysis associated a missense DCLRE1C variant with TCR beta V- and J-gene trimming. CMV serostatus was the sole immune exposure data available. Later work found that TCR association rates differed between HLA loci; DRB1 had the most and HLA-C the fewest.

Per the germline V gene, CDR1 is SQVTM and CDR2 is ANQGSEA. The CDR3 has 12 residues. The trim removed 4 bases at V and 10 bases at J, leaving 7 bases unmatched. The sequenced sample consisted of PBMCs. This chain connects TRBV29-1 to TRBJ1-1; 9 bases are shared with TRBD1. The TCR sequence derives from a man between 35 and 55 years old in good health and CMV-seronegative. The CDR3 here is CSVGGTGLGAFF. DNA for the CDR3: TGCAGCGTTGGAGGGACAGGGCTCGGAGCTTTCTTT.